This T cell receptor beta chain was captured in a study of shared clonotypes between healthy human individuals. Overall study results and limits: Against clonotypes common to all four donors, non-shared ones had lower generation probabilities. Donor scarcity curtailed the genetic and exposure-history diversity represented herein.

Some clones are missing from TCRdb's copy, which holds only in-frame ones; the method was immunoSEQ multiplex PCR. Among fewer than 3 million clones listed, roughly 90% were seen once. Of note for this clone: The antigen is unknown.

This CDR3 is built from 13 residues. V dropped 6 bases and J dropped 6 bases, with 13 bases sitting between them. Germline V lookup: CDR1 MNHEY, CDR2 SVGAGI. Those who donated, Caucasian adults without exception, all lived in Nashville, Tennessee. It was into CD45RA+ naive and CD45RA-negative memory subsets that the CD4+ cells were split. V usage is TRBV6-5 and J usage is TRBJ2-3, with no clear D. This clonotype was sampled from a man in his late teens or twenties in good health. Some clones in this sample may be carry-over from other donors' samples. Specimen: naive CD4+ T cells from PBMCs. Subset specified: CD45RA+ positively selected. CDR3 sequence reads: CASSPTSRDTQYF. The CDR3, as DNA: TGTGCCAGCAGCCCTACCTCCAGGGATACGCAGTATTTT.